What follows describes a single T cell receptor beta chain. This entry belongs to a study of blood T cells in healthy people across ages. Per the germline V gene, CDR1 is SQVTM and CDR2 is ANQGSEA. There are 12 residues in the CDR3. V dropped 5 bases and J dropped 6 bases, with 14 bases sitting between them. The authors ran a second PCR of roughly 6 to 12 cycles using a sample-barcoded 5' primer and a J-beta primer mix. TCRdb itself ran the 5' RACE reads through MiXCR, one entry per CDR3 protein. Counted here are 790,000 or so distinct CDR3 sequences, roughly 46% occurring once; the ten biggest clones make up roughly 18%.

The specimen was blood. The clonotype originates from an elderly man in good health. This chain connects TRBV29-1 to TRBJ2-7; D not resolved. In nucleotides, the CDR3 is TGCAGCGTTTCGGATTCCCGGTCCGAGCAGTACTTC. Its translation is CSVSDSRSEQYF.